This T cell receptor (beta chain) was captured by sequencing in a study of blood T cell repertoires in COVID-19 (dated by TCRdb to 2020 to 2022). At the level of the whole study: Samples from collaborators originated in the United States, Italy and Spain and spanned both the acute and convalescent phases of COVID-19. Where available, HLA class I and class II types were taken from metadata supplied by the sample provider and were not determined by assay-based typing. Sample metadata almost always included a de-identified subject ID, COVID-19 status, age in years and sex. The samples were drawn from the first 160 participants of the ongoing ImmuneRACE study and from 1,254 subjects provided by 6 global collaborators. Subjects who had been exposed to COVID-19, were actively infected with it, or had recovered from it provided the deeply sampled blood TCRbeta repertoires that made up the dataset. The prospective study material was composed of cDNA or gDNA derived from T cells, B-cell-depleted T cells, or PBMCs. A freely available public database, intended as a resource for researchers studying the immune response to SARS-CoV-2, is where the repertoires were released.

In the prospective study, participants were about 18 to 89 years old, resided in about two dozen geographic areas of the United States, and were enrolled through a virtual design. To assign participants to cohorts, the prospective study relied on clinical history that participants themselves reported in a screening survey and a study questionnaire. In the prospective study, whole blood, serum and a nasopharyngeal or oropharyngeal swab were collected from each participant by mobile phlebotomists. Participants in the prospective study had the option to provide additional blood draws and questionnaires over an approximately two-month period. Before DNA extraction, prospective study blood samples were shipped either frozen or at room temperature. The immunoSEQ Assay, a bias-controlled multiplex PCR, was used to amplify TCRbeta CDR3 regions from genomic DNA. Processing in the source paper ran as follows. The number of nucleated cells in each sample was estimated from the amplification of reference gene primers within the assay. To quantify the absolute abundance of each unique TCRbeta CDR3 rearrangement, sequence reads were collapsed and filtered. For each sample, productive Simpson clonality was calculated as the square root of Simpson's diversity index over productive rearrangements. TCRdb took over this immuneACCESS table, retaining in-frame rearrangements with V and J assigned. Such tables are incomplete; in checked studies, under half of the missing clones stem from an unresolved V gene, and the remainder is unexplained. The V and J calls and clone size were taken over from that table, and D and trimming were inferred from the DNA. Counted in this sample were 200,000 to 250,000 clones; around 85% of them appeared once. The ten largest clones capture 3% to 4.5% of the sample.

Comments on this clone: Its antigen specificity is not known. Base qualities are not at hand, and no much larger clone is one base apart.

Study-wide conclusions, independent of this receptor: How much clinical and demographic metadata was included differed by source and by participant, and the metadata was provided uncurated.

CDR1 is given as SGHAT and CDR2 as FQNNGV, both from the germline V gene. The CDR3, from cysteine to phenylalanine, totals 14 residues. Just CDR3 DNA is preserved here, 42 bases in frame from base 1. V is reduced by 2 bases and J by 4 bases, leaving a spacing of 10 bases between them. The receptor's source is a middle-aged woman with acute COVID-19. The sample was PBMCs or T cells enriched from blood (not recorded which). The chain joins TRBV11-2 to TRBJ2-3, with the identity of the D gene unclear. The DNA sequence is given as TGTGCCAGCAGCTTATCCTTGACTTCAGATACGCAGTATTTT. Its protein is CASSLSLTSDTQYF.